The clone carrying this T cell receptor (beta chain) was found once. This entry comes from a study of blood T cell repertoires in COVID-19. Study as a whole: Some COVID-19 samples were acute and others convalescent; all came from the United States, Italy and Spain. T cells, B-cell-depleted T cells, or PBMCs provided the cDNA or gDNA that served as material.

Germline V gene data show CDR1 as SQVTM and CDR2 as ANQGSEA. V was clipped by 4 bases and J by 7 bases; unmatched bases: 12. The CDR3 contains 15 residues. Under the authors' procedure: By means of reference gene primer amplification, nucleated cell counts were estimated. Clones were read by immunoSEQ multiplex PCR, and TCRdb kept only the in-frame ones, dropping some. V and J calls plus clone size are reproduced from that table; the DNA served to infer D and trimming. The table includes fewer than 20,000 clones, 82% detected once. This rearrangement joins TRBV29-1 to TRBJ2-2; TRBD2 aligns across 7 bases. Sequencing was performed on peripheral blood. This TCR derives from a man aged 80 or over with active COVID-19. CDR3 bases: TGCAGCGTTGTTCCCGAGACTAGCTTCGGCGGGGAGCTGTTTTTT. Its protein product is CSVVPETSFGGELFF.